This TCR beta chain was obtained from a study of shared clonotypes between healthy human individuals. About the research overall: Donor ages ranged 18 to 49 years: a couple of women, a few men. Study-level findings and limits: Sampling included only blood; tissue repertoires likely differ. Among several donors, roughly 5.4% of naive CD4 clonotypes were found in common.

Worth noting for this clone: The antigen is not known.

The method was immunoSEQ multiplex PCR; TCRdb's version includes in-frame clones alone and lacks a portion of them. The sample has some 500,000 clones, more than 95% seen once. The CDR3 sequence is 14 residues long. Germline CDR1 and CDR2: MGHDK and SYGVNS. The V end was cut by 6 bases, the J end by 0 bases, with 9 bases between. Partitioning of CD4+ cells yielded a CD45RA+ naive subset and a CD45RA-negative memory subset. The receptor was isolated from a woman in her 30s in good health. Sequencing used naive CD4+ T cells sorted from blood. Documented subset: CD45RA+ positively selected. This rearrangement joins TRBV25-1 to TRBJ2-1; D is undetermined. The CDR3 is CASRRSGSYNEQFF. The CDR3 region has the DNA TGTGCCAGCAGACGGAGTGGCTCCTACAATGAGCAGTTCTTC. Complete variable domain (other parts from reference TRBV25-1 and TRBJ2-1): EADIYQTPRYLVIGTGKKITLECSQTMGHDKMYWYQQDPGMELHLIHYSYGVNSTEKGDLSSESTVSRIRTEHFPLTLESARPSHTSQYLCASRRSGSYNEQFFGPGTRLTVL.